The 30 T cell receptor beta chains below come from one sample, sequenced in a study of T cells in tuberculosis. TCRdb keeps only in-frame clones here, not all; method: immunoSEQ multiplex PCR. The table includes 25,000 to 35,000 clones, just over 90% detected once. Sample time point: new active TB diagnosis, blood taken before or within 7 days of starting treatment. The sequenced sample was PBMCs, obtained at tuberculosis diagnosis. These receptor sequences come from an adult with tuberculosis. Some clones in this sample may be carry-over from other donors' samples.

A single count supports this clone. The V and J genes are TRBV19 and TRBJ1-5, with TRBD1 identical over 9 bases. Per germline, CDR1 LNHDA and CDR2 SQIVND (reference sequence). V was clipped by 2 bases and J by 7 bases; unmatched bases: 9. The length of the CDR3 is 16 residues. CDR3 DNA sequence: TGTGCCAGTAGTATACGTCGGGGACAGGGAAAGCAGCCCCAGCATTTT. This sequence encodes CASSIRRGQGKQPQHF.

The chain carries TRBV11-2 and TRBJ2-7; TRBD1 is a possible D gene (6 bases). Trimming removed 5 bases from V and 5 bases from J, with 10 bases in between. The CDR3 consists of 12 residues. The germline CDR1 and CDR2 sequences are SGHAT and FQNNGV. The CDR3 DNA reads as TGTGCCAGCAGCATCACAGGGAACGAGCAGTACTTC. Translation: CASSITGNEQYF. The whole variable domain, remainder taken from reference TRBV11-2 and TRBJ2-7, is EAGVAQSPRYKIIEKRQSVAFWCNPISGHATLYWYQQILGQGPKLLIQFQNNGVVDDSQLPKDRFSAERLKGVDSTLKIQPAKLEDSAVYLCASSITGNEQYFGPGTRLTVT.

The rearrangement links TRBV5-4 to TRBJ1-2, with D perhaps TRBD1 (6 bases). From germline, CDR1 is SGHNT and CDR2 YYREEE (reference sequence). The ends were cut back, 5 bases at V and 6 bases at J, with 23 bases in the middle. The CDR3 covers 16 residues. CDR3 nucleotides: TGTGCCAGCAGTCGTACTGGGGGGGCGTGGGAGGATGGCTACACCTTC. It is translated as CASSRTGGAWEDGYTF.

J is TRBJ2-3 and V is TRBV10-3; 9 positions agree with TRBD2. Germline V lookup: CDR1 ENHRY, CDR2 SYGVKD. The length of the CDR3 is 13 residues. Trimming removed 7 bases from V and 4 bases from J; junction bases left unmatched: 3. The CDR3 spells CAIKAGGPDTQYF. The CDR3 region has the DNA TGTGCCATCAAGGCGGGGGGGCCAGATACGCAGTATTTT.

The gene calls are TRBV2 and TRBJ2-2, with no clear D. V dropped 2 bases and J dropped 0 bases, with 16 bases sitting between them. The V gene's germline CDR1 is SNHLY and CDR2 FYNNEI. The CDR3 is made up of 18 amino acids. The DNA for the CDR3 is TGTGCCAGCAGTGAATTGATGGCGCGACTGGCGAACACCGGGGAGCTGTTTTTT. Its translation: CASSELMARLANTGELFF.

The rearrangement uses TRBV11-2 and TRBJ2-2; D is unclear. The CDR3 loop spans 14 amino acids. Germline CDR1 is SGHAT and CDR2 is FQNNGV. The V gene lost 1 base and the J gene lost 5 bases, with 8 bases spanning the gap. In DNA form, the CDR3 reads TGTGCCAGCAGCTTAGTTACGGAGACCGGGGAGCTGTTTTTT. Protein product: CASSLVTETGELFF.

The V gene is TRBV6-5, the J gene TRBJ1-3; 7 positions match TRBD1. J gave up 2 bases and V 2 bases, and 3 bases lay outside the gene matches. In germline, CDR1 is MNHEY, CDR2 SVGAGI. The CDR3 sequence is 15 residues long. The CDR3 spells CASSYAQGTGNTIYF. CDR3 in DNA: TGTGCCAGCAGTTACGCACAGGGGACTGGAAACACCATATATTTT.

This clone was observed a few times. The CDR3, as DNA: TGTGCCAGCTCACGGGACAGGGTACAGGCGAACACTGAAGCTTTCTTT. Its translation is CASSRDRVQANTEAFF. This rearrangement joins TRBV18 to TRBJ1-1, with 9 bases matching TRBD1. The CDR3 runs to 16 residues. Germline V gene data show CDR1 as KGHSH and CDR2 as LQKENI. The junction had 7 bases not matched to a gene; V was cut back by 4 bases and J by 1 base.

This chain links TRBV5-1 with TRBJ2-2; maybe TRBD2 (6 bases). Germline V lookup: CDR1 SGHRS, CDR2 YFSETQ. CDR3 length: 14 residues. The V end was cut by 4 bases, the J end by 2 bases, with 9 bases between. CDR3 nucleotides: TGCGCCAGCAGCCCGGGACTCAACACCGGGGAGCTGTTTTTT. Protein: CASSPGLNTGELFF.

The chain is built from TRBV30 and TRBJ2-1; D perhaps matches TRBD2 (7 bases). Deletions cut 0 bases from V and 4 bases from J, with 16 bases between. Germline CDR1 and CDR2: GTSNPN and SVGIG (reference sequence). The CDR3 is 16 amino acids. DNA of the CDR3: TGTGCCTGGAGTGTTGGGGGGGCTAGAAGGTACAATGAGCAGTTCTTC. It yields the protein CAWSVGGARRYNEQFF.

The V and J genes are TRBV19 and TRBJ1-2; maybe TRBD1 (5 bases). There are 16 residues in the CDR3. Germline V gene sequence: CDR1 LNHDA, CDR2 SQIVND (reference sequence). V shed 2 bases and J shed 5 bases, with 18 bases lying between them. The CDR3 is CASSITGTSSWYGYTF. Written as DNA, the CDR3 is TGTGCCAGTAGTATAACAGGAACTTCCTCATGGTATGGCTACACCTTC.

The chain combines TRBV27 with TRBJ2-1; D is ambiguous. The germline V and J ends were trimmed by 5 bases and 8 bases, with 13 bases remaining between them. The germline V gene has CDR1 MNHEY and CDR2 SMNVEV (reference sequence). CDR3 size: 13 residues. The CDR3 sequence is CASSAHVRDEQFF. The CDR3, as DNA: TGTGCCAGCAGTGCCCACGTCCGCGATGAGCAGTTCTTC.

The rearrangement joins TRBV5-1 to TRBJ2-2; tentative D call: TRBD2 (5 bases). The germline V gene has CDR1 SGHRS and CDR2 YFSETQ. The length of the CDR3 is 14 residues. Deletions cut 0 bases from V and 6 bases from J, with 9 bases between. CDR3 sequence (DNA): TGCGCCAGCAGCTTGGGACGGAGGTCCGGGGAGCTGTTTTTT. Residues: CASSLGRRSGELFF.

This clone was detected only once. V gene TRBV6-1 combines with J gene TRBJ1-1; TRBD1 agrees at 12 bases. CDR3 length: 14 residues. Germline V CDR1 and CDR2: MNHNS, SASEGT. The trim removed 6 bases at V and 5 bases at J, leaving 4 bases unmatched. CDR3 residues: CASSGDRGRTEAFF. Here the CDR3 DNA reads TGTGCCAGCAGCGGGGACAGGGGGCGAACTGAAGCTTTCTTT.

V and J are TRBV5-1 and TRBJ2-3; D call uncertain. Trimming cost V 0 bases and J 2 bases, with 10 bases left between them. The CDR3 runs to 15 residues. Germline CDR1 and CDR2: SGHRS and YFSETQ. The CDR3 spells CASSLDVADTDTQYF. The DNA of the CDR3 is TGCGCCAGCAGCTTGGATGTCGCAGACACAGATACGCAGTATTTT.

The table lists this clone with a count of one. The CDR3, as DNA: TGTGCCAGCAGTACCCTACAGGTCTCTGGGGCCAACGTCCTGACTTTC. Amino acids: CASSTLQVSGANVLTF. V gene TRBV27 combines with J gene TRBJ2-6; maybe TRBD1 (5 bases). Germline V CDR1 and CDR2: MNHEY, SMNVEV (reference sequence). The CDR3 is 16 amino acids. V dropped 5 bases and J dropped 0 bases, with 11 bases sitting between them.

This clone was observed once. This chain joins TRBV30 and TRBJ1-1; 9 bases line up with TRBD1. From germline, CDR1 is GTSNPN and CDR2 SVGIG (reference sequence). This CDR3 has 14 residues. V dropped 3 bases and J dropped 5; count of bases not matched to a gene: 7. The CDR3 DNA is TGTGCCTGGAGCCCTCGCGGGACAGGGACTGAAGCTTTCTTT. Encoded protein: CAWSPRGTGTEAFF.

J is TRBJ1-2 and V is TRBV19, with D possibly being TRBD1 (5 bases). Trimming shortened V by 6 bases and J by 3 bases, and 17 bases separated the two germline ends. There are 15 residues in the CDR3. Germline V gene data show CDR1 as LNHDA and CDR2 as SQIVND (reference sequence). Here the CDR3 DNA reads TGTGCCAGTAGCCTAGACCCGGGACTTTACTATGGCTACACCTTC. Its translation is CASSLDPGLYYGYTF.

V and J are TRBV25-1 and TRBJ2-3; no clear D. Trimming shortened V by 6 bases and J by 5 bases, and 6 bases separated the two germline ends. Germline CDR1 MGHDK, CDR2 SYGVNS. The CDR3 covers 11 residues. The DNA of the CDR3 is TGTGCCAGCAGAGTCGGAGATACGCAGTATTTT. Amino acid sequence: CASRVGDTQYF.

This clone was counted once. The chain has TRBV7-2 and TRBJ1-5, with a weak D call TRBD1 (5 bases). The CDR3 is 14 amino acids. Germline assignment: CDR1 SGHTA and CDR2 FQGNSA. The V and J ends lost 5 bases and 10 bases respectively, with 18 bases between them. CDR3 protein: CASSPWGVEDPQHF. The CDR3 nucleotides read TGTGCCAGCAGCCCATGGGGGGTGGAGGATCCCCAGCATTTT.

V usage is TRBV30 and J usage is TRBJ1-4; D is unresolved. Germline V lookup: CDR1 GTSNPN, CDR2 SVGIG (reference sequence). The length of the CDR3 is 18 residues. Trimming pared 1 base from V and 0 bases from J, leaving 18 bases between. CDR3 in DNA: TGTGCCTGGAGTGCATGGGCGTGGCGCATATCAACTAATGAAAAACTGTTTTTT. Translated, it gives CAWSAWAWRISTNEKLFF.

In DNA form, the CDR3 reads TGTGCCACCAGCAGAGATGCTGGACAGGGAGGTTTCCAGCCCCAGCATTTT. Encoded protein: CATSRDAGQGGFQPQHF. The chain uses TRBV15 and TRBJ1-5; 8 bases map to TRBD1. CDR1 is LNHNV and CDR2 is YYDKDF in the germline V gene (reference sequence). The CDR3 is 17 residues long. V gave up 0 bases and J gave up 7 bases; unmatched junction bases: 11.

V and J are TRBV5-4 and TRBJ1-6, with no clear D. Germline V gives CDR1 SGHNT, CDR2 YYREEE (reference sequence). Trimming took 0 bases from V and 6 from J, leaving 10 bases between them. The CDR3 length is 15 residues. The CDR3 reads CASSLGTDLNSPLHF. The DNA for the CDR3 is TGTGCCAGCAGCTTGGGTACAGATCTTAATTCACCCCTCCACTTT. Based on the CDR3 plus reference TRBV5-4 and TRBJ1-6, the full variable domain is ETGVTQSPTHLIKTRGQQVTLRCSSQSGHNTVSWYQQALGQGPQFIFQYYREEENGRGNFPPRFSGLQFPNYSSELNVNALELDDSALYLCASSLGTDLNSPLHFGNGTRLTVT.

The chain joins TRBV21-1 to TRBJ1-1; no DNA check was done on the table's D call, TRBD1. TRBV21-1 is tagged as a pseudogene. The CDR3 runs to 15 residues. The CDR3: CASSRGQGFDTEAFF. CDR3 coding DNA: TGTGCCAGCAGCAGGGGACAGGGGTTCGATACTGAAGCTTTCTTT.

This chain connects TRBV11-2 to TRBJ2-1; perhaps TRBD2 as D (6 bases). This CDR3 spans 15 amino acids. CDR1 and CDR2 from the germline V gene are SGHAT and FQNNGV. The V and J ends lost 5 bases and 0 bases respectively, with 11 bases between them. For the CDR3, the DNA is TGTGCCAGCAGCCCGGACTACCACTCCTACAATGAGCAGTTCTTC. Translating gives CASSPDYHSYNEQFF.

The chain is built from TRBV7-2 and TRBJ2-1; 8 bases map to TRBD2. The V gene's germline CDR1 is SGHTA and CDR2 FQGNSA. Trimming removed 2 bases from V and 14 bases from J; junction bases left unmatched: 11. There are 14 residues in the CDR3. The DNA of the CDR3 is TGTGCCAGCAGCTTAAGTATTAGCGGGGCCCAGAAGTTCTTC. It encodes CASSLSISGAQKFF.

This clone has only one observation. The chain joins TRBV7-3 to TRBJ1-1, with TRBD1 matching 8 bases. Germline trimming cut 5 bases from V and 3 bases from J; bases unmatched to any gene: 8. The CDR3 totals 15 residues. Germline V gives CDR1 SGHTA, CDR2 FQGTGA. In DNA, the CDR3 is TGTGCCAGCAGCCCGGTGACAGGGGTCTACACTGAAGCTTTCTTT. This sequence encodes CASSPVTGVYTEAFF.

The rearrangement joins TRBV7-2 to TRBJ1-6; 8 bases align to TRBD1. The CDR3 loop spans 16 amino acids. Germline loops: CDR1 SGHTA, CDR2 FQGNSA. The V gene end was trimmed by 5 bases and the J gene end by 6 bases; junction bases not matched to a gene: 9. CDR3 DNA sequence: TGTGCCAGCAGCCAGTTGGGACAGGCGGTTAATTCACCCCTCCACTTT. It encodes CASSQLGQAVNSPLHF.

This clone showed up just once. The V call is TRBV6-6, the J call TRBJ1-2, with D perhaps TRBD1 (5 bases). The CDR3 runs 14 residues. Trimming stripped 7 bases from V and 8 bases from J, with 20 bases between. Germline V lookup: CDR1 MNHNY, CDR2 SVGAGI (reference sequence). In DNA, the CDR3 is TGTGCCAGCAACTCCTGGGGGGTAGAGTCAGGCTACACCTTC. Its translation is CASNSWGVESGYTF.

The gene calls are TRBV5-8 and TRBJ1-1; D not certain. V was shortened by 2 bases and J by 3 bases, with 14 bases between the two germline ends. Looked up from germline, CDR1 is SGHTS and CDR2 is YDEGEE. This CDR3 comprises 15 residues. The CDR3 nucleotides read TGTGCCAGCAGCTTTCCGAGGCCCCGGGACACTGAAGCTTTCTTT. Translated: CASSFPRPRDTEAFF.